These 12 T cell receptor beta chains share one sample of origin, sequenced in a study of shared clonotypes between healthy human individuals. The repertoire was sequenced with immunoSEQ multiplex PCR; TCRdb's copy has only in-frame clones and lacks some. The sample has about 2.2 million clones, around 95% seen once. It was CD45RO-negative cells, positively selected for CCR7, that made up naive CD8 cells, with terminally differentiated effector memory CD45RA+ cells excluded. Sequencing used naive CD8+ T cells from PBMCs. The receptors derive from a man younger than 35 in good health. Some clones in this sample may be carry-over from other donors' samples.

The chain links TRBV4-2 to TRBJ1-2; 11 bases fit TRBD1. J gave up 8 bases and V 4 bases, and 6 bases lay outside the gene matches. In germline, CDR1 is LGHNA, CDR2 YNFKEQ. CDR3 length equals 14 residues. CDR3 protein: CASSPGTGGRGYTF. For the CDR3, the DNA is TGTGCCAGCAGCCCAGGGACAGGGGGTCGCGGCTACACCTTC.

This chain joins TRBV6-5 and TRBJ1-2; unclear D gene. Trimming left V 2 bases short and J 6 bases short, with 13 bases between. There are 14 residues in the CDR3. Germline loops: CDR1 MNHEY, CDR2 SVGAGI. The CDR3 loop is CASSYVEGSNGYTF. In nucleotides, the CDR3 is TGTGCCAGCAGTTACGTTGAGGGATCAAATGGCTACACCTTC.

The chain uses TRBV12-5 and TRBJ2-1, with 13 positions matching TRBD2. The CDR3 covers 16 residues. V was pared by 5 bases and J by 6 bases, with 7 bases of the junction left unmatched. Per the germline V gene, CDR1 is LGHNT and CDR2 is FRNRAP. The CDR3 DNA sequence: TGTGCTAGTGGTACTAGCGGGAGGGTCCCTCTCAATGAGCAGTTCTTC. Translation gives CASGTSGRVPLNEQFF.

Comments on this clone: The identical CDR3 is also encoded by other nucleotide sequences in the sample. The DNA for the CDR3 is TGTGCCAGCAGTGATGGCGAGCAGTACTTC. Translated, it gives CASSDGEQYF. The chain carries TRBV2 and TRBJ2-7; D is ambiguous. The CDR3 has 10 amino acids. The V gene lost 3 bases and the J gene lost 6 bases, with 3 bases spanning the gap. In germline, CDR1 is SNHLY, CDR2 FYNNEI.

About this clone: In the same sample, other DNA sequences code for this CDR3. The chain carries TRBV6-5 and TRBJ1-5; possibly TRBD1 for D (5 bases). Trimming pared 3 bases from V and 4 bases from J, leaving 7 bases between. The CDR3 contains 13 residues. Germline CDR1 MNHEY, CDR2 SVGAGI. The CDR3 loop is CASSYGGNQPQHF. The CDR3 DNA follows: TGTGCCAGCAGTTATGGGGGAAATCAGCCCCAGCATTTT.

The chain recombines TRBV27 with TRBJ2-1; tentatively, D is TRBD1 or TRBD2 (5 bases each). The CDR3 runs to 14 residues. CDR1 MNHEY and CDR2 SMNVEV come from the germline V gene (reference sequence). Trimming left V 5 bases short and J 8 bases short, with 16 bases between. The CDR3 coding sequence is TGTGCCAGCAGTCCCGGGACCCGGACGGATGAGCAGTTCTTC. Its translation: CASSPGTRTDEQFF.

V and J are TRBV9 and TRBJ2-7; 13 bases line up with TRBD2. The CDR3 is 14 residues long. The ends lost 3 bases at V and 7 bases at J; junction bases unmatched: 4. Per germline, CDR1 SGDLS and CDR2 YYNGEE. CDR3 sequence reads: CASSAGLAGKEQYF. CDR3 bases: TGTGCCAGCAGCGCGGGACTAGCGGGAAAAGAGCAGTACTTC.

J is TRBJ2-7 and V is TRBV11-2; no clear D gene. The V gene's germline CDR1 is SGHAT and CDR2 FQNNGV. CDR3 length equals 15 residues. The V end lost 0 bases, the J end lost 0 bases, and 9 bases lay between the germline ends. The CDR3 is CASSLDRSRSYEQYF. The CDR3 coding sequence is TGTGCCAGCAGCTTAGACAGGTCACGCTCCTACGAGCAGTACTTC.

The chain has TRBV5-6 and TRBJ2-1; D might be TRBD1 (6 bases). The CDR3 has 13 amino acids. The germline V gene has CDR1 SGHDT and CDR2 YYEEEE. Trimming took 0 bases from V and 6 from J, leaving 7 bases between them. This CDR3 reads CASSLEDSNEQFF. The CDR3, as DNA: TGTGCCAGCAGCTTGGAGGACAGCAATGAGCAGTTCTTC. The full variable domain, rest sourced from reference TRBV5-6 and TRBJ2-1, is DAGVTQSPTHLIKTRGQQVTLRCSPKSGHDTVSWYQQALGQGPQFIFQYYEEEERQRGNFPDRFSGHQFPNYSSELNVNALLLGDSALYLCASSLEDSNEQFFGPGTRLTVL.

The chain combines TRBV27 with TRBJ2-1, with a possible D match to TRBD1 (6 bases). This CDR3 spans 14 amino acids. Trimming shortened V by 3 bases and J by 7 bases, and 13 bases separated the two germline ends. The germline CDR1 and CDR2 sequences are MNHEY and SMNVEV (reference sequence). DNA of the CDR3: TGTGCCAGCAGTTTTGGACAGAGACTTAATGAGCAGTTCTTC. As protein: CASSFGQRLNEQFF.

The J gene is TRBJ2-1, the V gene TRBV27; unclear D gene. CDR1 MNHEY and CDR2 SMNVEV come from the germline V gene (reference sequence). This CDR3 has 11 amino acids. V dropped 8 bases and J dropped 6 bases, with 8 bases sitting between them. CDR3 DNA: TGTGCCAGCCGTAATATCAATGAGCAGTTCTTC. It translates to CASRNINEQFF.

This chain connects TRBV5-1 to TRBJ2-2; D call uncertain. Germline CDR1 and CDR2: SGHRS and YFSETQ. V shed 0 bases and J shed 3 bases, with 21 bases lying between them. The CDR3 runs to 19 residues. CDR3 in DNA: TGCGCCAGCAGCTTGGGGCCGGGCCTCGGTGGACCGTACACCGGGGAGCTGTTTTTT. This codes for CASSLGPGLGGPYTGELFF.